The 10 T cell receptor beta chains listed next were all sequenced from one sample in a study of T cell responses to AZD1222 COVID-19 vaccine (dated by TCRdb to the early 2020s). The library came from the immunoSEQ multiplex PCR assay. TCRdb re-hosts the immuneACCESS table, in-frame sequences only. Its copies lack some clones; in the studies checked, an unresolved V gene accounts for under half of them, and the cause for the rest is not known. Present in this sample are 240,000 or so clones, 85% to 95% of which were seen just once. The top ten clones comprise 0.55% of the sample. The time point label for this specimen denotes: baseline before first vaccination. Sequencing used peripheral blood, obtained on day 0 of AZD1222 vaccination. These receptors were obtained from an adult in good health.

The chain couples TRBV7-9 to TRBJ2-1; TRBD2 might be the D (5 bases). Germline V gene lookup returns CDR1 SEHNR and CDR2 FQNEAQ (reference sequence). The CDR3 has 13 amino acids. Between the trimmed V and J ends, which lost 1 base and 8 bases, there was a span of 9 bases. In nucleotides, the CDR3 is TGTGCCAGCAGCTTAGTGGGAGTGGATGAGCAGTTCTTC. As protein: CASSLVGVDEQFF.

The V and J genes are TRBV2 and TRBJ2-1, with D unclear. Trimming stripped 7 bases from V and 6 bases from J, with 10 bases between. The germline CDR1 and CDR2 sequences are SNHLY and FYNNEI. The CDR3 is 12 residues long. The CDR3 is CASTDFTNEQFF. As DNA, the CDR3 is TGTGCCAGCACTGACTTCACCAATGAGCAGTTCTTC.

The chain employs TRBV7-8 and TRBJ1-1; 8 nucleotides align to TRBD1. CDR3 length: 17 residues. V was clipped by 3 bases and J by 0 bases; unmatched bases: 9. Germline CDR1 and CDR2: SGHVS and FQNEAQ. For the CDR3, the DNA is TGTGCCAGCAGCTTGAAGGGGACAGGTCCAATGAACACTGAAGCTTTCTTT. Translating gives CASSLKGTGPMNTEAFF.

The chain links TRBV19 to TRBJ1-2; no firm D call. The CDR3 length is 14 residues. V was shortened by 3 bases and J by 0 bases, with 8 bases between the two germline ends. CDR1 is LNHDA, CDR2 SQIVND, per germline (reference sequence). The CDR3, as DNA: TGTGCCAGTAGTATGGATGGCACTAACTATGGCTACACCTTC. Translation: CASSMDGTNYGYTF.

The V and J genes are TRBV6-5 and TRBJ1-2; 11 bases map to TRBD1. The V and J ends lost 0 bases and 5 bases, in that order; junction bases with no gene match: 2. The CDR3 length is 15 residues. Germline assignment: CDR1 MNHEY and CDR2 SVGAGI. The CDR3 nucleotides read TGTGCCAGCAGTTACTCGGGGGACAGGGGGTATGGCTACACCTTC. Translating it yields CASSYSGDRGYGYTF.

This chain links TRBV7-2 with TRBJ2-7; D remains unclear. From germline, CDR1 is SGHTA and CDR2 FQGNSA. V was clipped by 6 bases and J by 3 bases, with 15 bases between them. This CDR3 contains 14 residues. CDR3 region: CASSADWSNYEQYF. CDR3 DNA sequence: TGTGCCAGCAGTGCCGACTGGTCCAACTACGAGCAGTACTTC.

This clone appeared a single time. This chain connects TRBV24-1 to TRBJ2-2; D is ambiguous. The CDR3 extends over 11 amino acids. V lost 10 bases, J lost 4 bases, and 6 bases lay in between. Per the germline V gene, CDR1 is KGHDR and CDR2 is SFDVKD. The CDR3 nucleotides read TGTGCCACAGCCTCCACCGGGGAGCTGTTTTTT. Translating it yields CATASTGELFF.

The chain couples TRBV18 to TRBJ1-3, with unresolved D. This CDR3 region has 15 residues. V lost 2 bases and J lost 0, with 8 bases in between. Germline CDR1 reads KGHSH; CDR2 reads LQKENI. The CDR3 DNA follows: TGTGCCAGCTCACCATCGGTAACCTCTGGAAACACCATATATTTT. It translates to CASSPSVTSGNTIYF.

This chain uses TRBV24-1 with TRBJ2-3; D is unresolved. The CDR3 has 16 amino acids. In germline, CDR1 is KGHDR, CDR2 SFDVKD. Trimming shortened V by 6 bases and J by 0 bases, and 15 bases separated the two germline ends. The DNA for the CDR3 is TGTGCCACCAGTTCCCCCCGGTCAACTAGCACAGATACGCAGTATTTT. It encodes CATSSPRSTSTDTQYF.

The rearrangement links TRBV5-4 to TRBJ2-7, with 8 bases identical to TRBD1. CDR1 SGHNT and CDR2 YYREEE come from the germline V gene (reference sequence). Unmatched junction bases numbered 1, after V lost 1 base and J lost 7 bases. The CDR3 is 12 amino acids. CDR3 amino acids: CASSLTGGEQYF. The CDR3 bases are TGTGCCAGCAGCTTGACAGGGGGGGAGCAGTACTTC. The whole variable domain, filled in from reference TRBV5-4 and TRBJ2-7, reads ETGVTQSPTHLIKTRGQQVTLRCSSQSGHNTVSWYQQALGQGPQFIFQYYREEENGRGNFPPRFSGLQFPNYSSELNVNALELDDSALYLCASSLTGGEQYFGPGTRLTVT.